The 15 T cell receptor beta chains below were found in one sample sequenced in a study of T cells in Graves' hyperthyroidism and ophthalmopathy. The investigators amplified TCR beta CDR3 regions from RNA transcripts. Primed by the HTBI set, a first-round RT-PCR was run on the TCR CDR3. TCRdb re-called the multiplex PCR reads with MiXCR, one entry per CDR3 protein. The table has roughly 500,000 distinct CDR3 sequences, about 43% seen once. The sample was peripheral blood or thyroid tissue (not recorded which). These receptor sequences come from an adult woman with Graves' disease, either hyperthyroidism or ophthalmopathy (not recorded which).

The table lists this clonotype with a count of one. The rearrangement joins TRBV2 to TRBJ1-6; D remains unclear. The CDR3 is made up of 19 amino acids. The germline V gene has CDR1 SNHLY and CDR2 FYNNEI. Between the trimmed V and J ends, which lost 4 bases and 0 bases, there was a span of 19 bases. DNA of the CDR3: TGTGCCAGCAGTGTGCCCAGAGGGTGGGATGGCTCCTATAATTCACCCCTCCACTTT. Encoded protein: CASSVPRGWDGSYNSPLHF.

For the CDR3, the DNA is TGTGCCAGCAGCTTAGTCGTGGGTGAAGCTTTCTTT. This encodes CASSLVVGEAFF. The chain is built from TRBV7-2 and TRBJ1-1; D gene uncertain. The CDR3 consists of 12 residues. Trimming took off 1 base at V and 7 bases at J, with 7 bases between the two ends. The V gene's germline CDR1 is SGHTA and CDR2 FQGNSA.

The genes are TRBV7-9 and TRBJ2-7; 7 bases map to TRBD2. CDR1 and CDR2 from the germline V gene are SEHNR and FQNEAQ (reference sequence). The CDR3 has 15 residues. V shed 9 bases and J 0 bases; nucleotides not matched to a gene: 11. In DNA, the CDR3 is TGTGCCAGTAGTGTTAGGGGCGGGAGCTCCTACGAGCAGTACTTC. This sequence encodes CASSVRGGSSYEQYF.

About this clonotype itself: One end of the junction fails to match germline, which may point to a read error. The rearrangement uses TRBV6-1 and TRBJ1-1; D not resolved. The CDR3 length is 12 residues. The germline CDR1 and CDR2 sequences are MNHNS and SASEGT. CDR3 sequence: CASSDSALNTLF. CDR3 coding DNA: TGTGCCAGCAGTGATTCTGCACTGAATACGCTCTTT.

The chain has TRBV2 and TRBJ1-2; 9 bases align to TRBD1. This CDR3 has 14 residues. CDR1 is SNHLY and CDR2 is FYNNEI in the germline V gene. V trimming: 6 bases; J trimming: 4 bases; junction bases outside the gene matches: 6. For the CDR3, the DNA is TGTGCCAGCAGCTCGAAGGGACAGGGCTATGGCTACACCTTC. This translates into CASSSKGQGYGYTF.

This clonotype was observed at least ten times. This sequence joins TRBV7-8 and TRBJ1-2; D possibly corresponds to TRBD1 (6 bases). This CDR3 spans 12 amino acids. The germline V and J ends were trimmed by 5 bases and 6 bases, with 10 bases remaining between them. Germline lookup yields CDR1 SGHVS and CDR2 FQNEAQ. The CDR3 nucleotides are TGTGCCAGCAGCCAGGGGCAGAATGGCTACACCTTC. Translation gives CASSQGQNGYTF.

J is TRBJ2-2 and V is TRBV20-1, with a tentative D call TRBD2 (6 bases). From germline, CDR1 is DFQATT and CDR2 SNEGSKA (reference sequence). The CDR3 runs to 15 residues. The V and J ends lost 1 base and 4 bases respectively, with 13 bases between them. For the CDR3, the DNA is TGCAGTGCTAGAGGCCTTCTAGCGCCCACCGGGGAGCTGTTTTTT. It is translated as CSARGLLAPTGELFF.

This clonotype was counted many times. The chain is built from TRBV5-1 and TRBJ1-2; D perhaps matches TRBD1 (5 bases). V lost 2 bases to trimming and J lost 0 bases, with 11 bases between them. This CDR3 is 15 amino acids long. Germline V gives CDR1 SGHRS, CDR2 YFSETQ. The CDR3 region is CASSFAGTSNYGYTF. CDR3 nucleotide sequence: TGCGCCAGCAGCTTTGCAGGGACTTCTAACTATGGCTACACCTTC.

In DNA, the CDR3 is TGCGCCAGCAGCTTGGTTATCGGAGGTTCTTCACCCCTCCACTTT. This translates into CASSLVIGGSSPLHF. V usage is TRBV5-1 and J usage is TRBJ1-6; D not resolved. The CDR3 spans 15 residues. Looked up from germline, CDR1 is SGHRS and CDR2 is YFSETQ. Trimming took 0 bases from V and 9 from J, leaving 13 bases between them.

This clonotype appeared many times. The chain combines TRBV9 with TRBJ1-2; TRBD1 aligns across 12 bases. With V trimmed by 0 bases and J by 6 bases, 3 bases remained unmatched. The length of the CDR3 is 15 residues. Germline V gene sequence: CDR1 SGDLS, CDR2 YYNGEE. The CDR3 DNA sequence: TGTGCCAGCAGCGTAGGGGACAGGGGGCTGGATGGCTACACCTTC. Protein: CASSVGDRGLDGYTF.

This clonotype was observed at least ten times. V and J are TRBV20-1 and TRBJ1-1; D not certain. This CDR3 has 13 amino acids. Trimming removed 4 bases from V and 3 bases from J, with 12 bases in between. Per germline, CDR1 DFQATT and CDR2 SNEGSKA (reference sequence). The CDR3 coding sequence is TGCAGTGCTAACGCACCCACCCACACTGAAGCTTTCTTT. Protein product: CSANAPTHTEAFF.

This chain uses TRBV11-1 with TRBJ2-6, with D perhaps matching TRBD1 or TRBD2 (5 bases each). CDR3 length: 16 residues. V was shortened by 11 bases and J by 1 base, with 18 bases between the two germline ends. CDR1 and CDR2 (germline): SGHAT, FQDESV (reference sequence). The CDR3 DNA is TGTGCCTCCGACCCGGGACGTAGGTCTGGGGCCAACGTCCTGACTTTC. Protein product: CASDPGRRSGANVLTF.

V and J are TRBV4-3 and TRBJ1-3; possible D gene TRBD1, 5 bases. V lost 0 bases and J 3 bases, leaving 9 bases between the germline ends. The CDR3 sequence is 15 residues long. Germline CDR1 LGHNA, CDR2 YSLEER. The CDR3 spells CASSQEGTHGNTIYF. The CDR3 nucleotides are TGCGCCAGCAGCCAAGAAGGGACGCATGGAAACACCATATATTTT.

Concerning this clonotype itself: This sequence may be a read error, since a much larger clone differs from it by one base. Here the CDR3 omits its conserved ending phenylalanine or tryptophan, so a read error is the likely source. The chain is built from TRBV20-1 and TRBJ2-2, with 8 positions matching TRBD1. The CDR3 has 15 residues. Germline-derived CDR1 and CDR2 are DFQATT and SNEGSKA (reference sequence). V shed 3 bases and J 4 bases; nucleotides not matched to a gene: 7. The chain's CDR3 is CSARANTGGTGELFV. The CDR3 nucleotides read TGCAGTGCTAGGGCCAATACAGGGGGCACCGGGGAGCTGTTTGTT.

The sample holds many counts of this clonotype. V usage is TRBV19 and J usage is TRBJ1-2; 7 positions agree with TRBD1. The CDR3 runs to 15 residues. Germline V gene data show CDR1 as LNHDA and CDR2 as SQIVND (reference sequence). V shed 3 bases and J 3 bases; nucleotides not matched to a gene: 7. The DNA for the CDR3 is TGTGCCAGTAGTATGCTAGGGGGCGCGGACTATGGCTACACCTTC. Translated, it gives CASSMLGGADYGYTF.